The TCR beta chain under discussion was sequenced for a study of blood T cells in healthy people across ages. Findings of the study overall: Estimates of diversity drawn from one million T cells were considered underestimates.

Primers used in a second PCR of about 6 to 11 cycles were a sample-barcoded 5' primer and a J-beta primer mix. TCRdb recomputed calls from the 5' RACE reads with MiXCR, one row per CDR3 protein. The sample consists of 1 million or so distinct CDR3 sequences, around 27% of them appearing once. Notes on this clonotype: Its antigen is undetermined.

Germline loops: CDR1 DFQATT, CDR2 SNEGSKA (reference sequence). The V and J ends lost 8 bases and 5 bases, in that order; junction bases with no gene match: 4. This CDR3 contains 11 residues. These data also formed part of another study, on T cells of mothers and their children. As reported in that work: Whether pairs are related or unrelated, thymic selection shapes their TCR recombination output in much the same way. Biologically related mothers and children overlapped slightly more than unrelated pairs, a non-significant difference. It was observed that no persistent microchimeric T cell clones could be detected.

Source material: blood. This clonotype was sampled from a girl aged 2-10 years in good health. This sequence joins TRBV20-1 and TRBJ1-1; 8 bases fit TRBD1. In nucleotides, the CDR3 is TGCAGTCCAGGGGGCAAGACTGAAGCTTTCTTT. Its protein product is CSPGGKTEAFF.